The subject of this entry is one T cell receptor beta chain. As yet, its antigen is unknown. This sample is drawn from a study of T-cell reconstitution after alpha-beta-depleted transplantation in children. Study-level findings and limits: Newly generated T cells supplied most T-cell counts and diversity one year post-transplant. In patients about two months after transplant, alpha-beta T cells reportedly arose from several hundred expanded graft clones. Surviving recipient T cells and thymic progenitors accounted for the high day-60 TCRbeta diversity observed in some patients.

Unique molecular identifiers were incorporated during preparation of the TCRbeta library. TCRdb reprocessed the PCR reads with MiXCR, giving one entry per CDR3 protein. Altogether about 980,000 distinct CDR3 sequences are present, 25% to 35% being singletons, with the ten largest covering over 25%. V was shortened by 0 bases and J by 7 bases, with 16 bases between the two germline ends. The germline gives CDR1 MNHEY, CDR2 SVGAGI. CDR3 length equals 16 residues. The chain uses TRBV6-5 and TRBJ2-1; D is tentatively TRBD1 or TRBD2 (5 bases each). The receptor was derived from a boy under two years old who had a stem cell transplant for SCID, so the T cells may come from the graft donor. Specimen: PBMCs, mostly from graft donor cells, collected 360 days after TCRalphabeta/CD19-depleted stem cell transplant. This CDR3 is CASSYSLRGWLNEQFF. The CDR3 DNA reads TGTGCCAGCAGTTACTCGTTGAGGGGATGGCTGAATGAGCAGTTCTTC.